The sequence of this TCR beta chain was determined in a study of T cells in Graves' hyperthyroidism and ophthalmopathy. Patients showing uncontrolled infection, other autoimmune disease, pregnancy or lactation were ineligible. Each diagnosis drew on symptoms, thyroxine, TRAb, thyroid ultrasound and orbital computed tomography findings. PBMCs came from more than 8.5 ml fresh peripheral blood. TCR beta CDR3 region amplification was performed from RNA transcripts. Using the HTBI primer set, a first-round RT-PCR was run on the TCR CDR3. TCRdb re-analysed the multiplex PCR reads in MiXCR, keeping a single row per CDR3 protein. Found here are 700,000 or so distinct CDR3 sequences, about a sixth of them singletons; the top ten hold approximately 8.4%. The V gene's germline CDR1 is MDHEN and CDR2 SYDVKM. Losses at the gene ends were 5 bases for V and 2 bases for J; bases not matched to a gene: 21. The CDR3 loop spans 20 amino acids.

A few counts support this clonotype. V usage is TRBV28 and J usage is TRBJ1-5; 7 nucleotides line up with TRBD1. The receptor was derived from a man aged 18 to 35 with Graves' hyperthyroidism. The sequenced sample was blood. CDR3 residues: CASSNPHTGVISLGNQPQHF. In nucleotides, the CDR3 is TGTGCCAGCAGTAACCCCCACACAGGGGTAATAAGCTTGGGCAATCAGCCCCAGCATTTT.